This TCR beta chain was sequenced in a study of cytomegalovirus exposure and HLA in healthy donors. General study findings and limits: Data from an earlier analysis indicated that most TCR beta V segments were productive either about 87% or about 30% of the time. Most sequenced TCRs were rare (though some public TCRs occurred in many donors).

Concerning this clone itself: Its target is not known.

V gave up 0 bases and J gave up 8 bases, with 12 bases separating them. CDR1 and CDR2 (germline): SGDLS, YYNGEE. The CDR3 covers 14 residues. PCR used 60 Vbeta primers and 13 Jbeta primers. Repertoires were generated with immunoSEQ multiplex PCR, while TCRdb's copy carries only in-frame clones and drops some. The table lists 65,000 to 80,000 clones, 60% to 80% of them singletons. This chain links TRBV9 with TRBJ1-3; TRBD1 might be the D (6 bases). The clonotype originates from a woman between 35 and 50 years old in good health and CMV-seropositive. Sequenced: PBMCs. CDR3 amino acids: CASSVGQALDTIYF. CDR3 nucleotides: TGTGCCAGCAGCGTAGGACAGGCGCTCGACACCATATATTTT. The full variable domain, its missing parts supplied by reference TRBV9 and TRBJ1-3, is DSGVTQTPKHLITATGQRVTLRCSPRSGDLSVYWYQQSLDQGLQFLIQYYNGEERAKGNILERFSAQQFPDLHSELNLSSLELGDSALYFCASSVGQALDTIYFGEGSWLTVV.